Below, 27 T cell receptor beta chains from the same sample are listed, as sequenced in a study of PD-1 blockade in classical Hodgkin lymphoma. Sequenced by immunoSEQ multiplex PCR; TCRdb stores in-frame clones only, minus some. This sample has more than 90,000 clones, with around 89% found just once. All trial patients relapsed after autologous stem cell transplantation. The sample in question was peripheral blood mononuclear cells (PBMCs), obtained before the second cycle of nivolumab. The receptors derive from a human donor with classical Hodgkin lymphoma.

The chain has TRBV20-1 and TRBJ2-4; 10 bases map to TRBD2. CDR1 DFQATT and CDR2 SNEGSKA come from the germline V gene (reference sequence). There are 10 residues in the CDR3. Losses at the gene ends were 4 bases for V and 15 bases for J; bases not matched to a gene: 3. The CDR3 nucleotides read TGCAGTGCTATTAGCGGGGGGCTGTACTTC. It translates to CSAISGGLYF.

The V gene is TRBV15, the J gene TRBJ2-7; 9 bases fit TRBD1. The CDR3 runs 15 residues. In germline, CDR1 is LNHNV, CDR2 YYDKDF (reference sequence). Trimming took 1 base from V and 5 from J; bases not matched to a gene: 6. CDR3 coding DNA: TGTGCCACCAGCAGAGGAGGACAGGGGAGGCACGAGCAGTACTTC. This sequence encodes CATSRGGQGRHEQYF. The full variable domain, with the rest looked up from reference TRBV15 and TRBJ2-7, is DAMVIQNPRYQVTQFGKPVTLSCSQTLNHNVMYWYQQKSSQAPKLLFHYYDKDFNNEADTPDNFQSRRPNTSFCFLDIRSPGLGDTAMYLCATSRGGQGRHEQYFGPGTRLTVT.

The chain is built from TRBV6-5 and TRBJ2-5; a possible D gene is TRBD1 (5 bases). Germline V gives CDR1 MNHEY, CDR2 SVGAGI. Deletions cut 2 bases from V and 5 bases from J, with 12 bases between. The CDR3 runs 14 residues. The CDR3 loop is CASSYPDSLETQYF. The CDR3 bases are TGTGCCAGCAGTTACCCCGACAGTCTCGAGACCCAGTACTTC.

The V and J genes are TRBV18 and TRBJ2-3; D gene uncertain. CDR3 length: 16 amino acids. Germline CDR1 reads KGHSH; CDR2 reads LQKENI. V dropped 0 bases and J dropped 2 bases, with 12 bases sitting between them. The CDR3 protein is CASSPPDAAYTDTQYF. The CDR3 DNA reads TGTGCCAGCTCACCACCGGATGCGGCTTACACAGATACGCAGTATTTT.

V and J are TRBV11-2 and TRBJ2-2; D gene unclear. The germline V gene encodes CDR1 SGHAT and CDR2 FQNNGV. This CDR3 is 15 amino acids long. V was cut by 7 bases and J by 2 bases, with 14 bases left in between. The CDR3 DNA reads TGTGCCAGCAAGCCCCCCTGGGCAAACACCGGGGAGCTGTTTTTT. Translation: CASKPPWANTGELFF. Full variable domain (remainder filled in from reference TRBV11-2 and TRBJ2-2): EAGVAQSPRYKIIEKRQSVAFWCNPISGHATLYWYQQILGQGPKLLIQFQNNGVVDDSQLPKDRFSAERLKGVDSTLKIQPAKLEDSAVYLCASKPPWANTGELFFGEGSRLTVL.

This chain links TRBV2 with TRBJ2-5; 12 bases are a match to TRBD2. J was trimmed by 4 bases and V by 7 bases; bases with no gene match: 7. Germline loops: CDR1 SNHLY, CDR2 FYNNEI. The CDR3 is 15 amino acids. CDR3 sequence reads: CASIASGGARETQYF. In DNA, the CDR3 is TGTGCCAGCATAGCTAGCGGGGGGGCCCGAGAGACCCAGTACTTC.

The rearrangement joins TRBV7-9 to TRBJ2-3, with no clear D. Trimming left V 5 bases short and J 6 bases short, with 12 bases between. The CDR3 loop spans 13 amino acids. From germline, CDR1 is SEHNR and CDR2 FQNEAQ (reference sequence). This CDR3 is CASSLIGTDTQYF. DNA of the CDR3: TGTGCCAGCAGCCTAATTGGAACCGATACGCAGTATTTT.

This clone was picked up a small number of times. The rearrangement uses TRBV4-2 and TRBJ2-3; 11 nucleotides agree with TRBD2. The junction had 3 bases not matched to a gene; V was cut back by 5 bases and J by 2 bases. The CDR3 extends over 15 amino acids. Germline CDR1 reads LGHNA; CDR2 reads YNFKEQ. CDR3: CASSTSGGVTDTQYF. The CDR3 nucleotides read TGTGCCAGCAGCACTAGCGGGGGTGTCACAGATACGCAGTATTTT.

The rearrangement uses TRBV5-1 and TRBJ2-1; D gene ambiguous. V shed 4 bases and J shed 0 bases, with 17 bases lying between them. Germline V gene lookup returns CDR1 SGHRS and CDR2 YFSETQ. There are 17 residues in the CDR3. This chain's CDR3 is CASSPAYGPNSYNEQFF. The CDR3 DNA follows: TGCGCCAGCAGCCCCGCGTATGGACCCAACTCCTACAATGAGCAGTTCTTC.

The chain links TRBV13 to TRBJ2-2, with unresolved D. Trimming pared 4 bases from V and 0 bases from J, leaving 6 bases between. The CDR3 covers 14 residues. Germline-derived CDR1 and CDR2 are PRHDT and FYEKMQ (reference sequence). The chain's CDR3 is CASSYGPNTGELFF. The CDR3 coding sequence is TGTGCCAGCAGCTACGGACCGAACACCGGGGAGCTGTTTTTT. Full variable domain (rest looked up from reference TRBV13 and TRBJ2-2): AAGVIQSPRHLIKEKRETATLKCYPIPRHDTVYWYQQGPGQDPQFLISFYEKMQSDKGSIPDRFSAQQFSDYHSELNMSSLELGDSALYFCASSYGPNTGELFFGEGSRLTVL.

This chain joins TRBV11-3 and TRBJ2-3; D unresolved. With 1 base removed from V and 0 bases from J, the gap between germline ends came to 11 bases. Germline V lookup: CDR1 SGHNT, CDR2 YENEEA. The CDR3 has 16 amino acids. The CDR3: CASSLGAALSTDTQYF. CDR3 bases: TGTGCCAGCAGCTTAGGGGCAGCCCTTAGCACAGATACGCAGTATTTT.

The V call is TRBV30, the J call TRBJ2-5; tentatively, D is TRBD2 (6 bases). The V and J ends lost 7 bases and 5 bases respectively, with 11 bases between them. CDR1 is GTSNPN, CDR2 SVGIG, per germline (reference sequence). The CDR3 runs 11 residues. As DNA, the CDR3 is TGTGCCTCTCGGAGGGCCGAGACCCAGTACTTC. It codes for CASRRAETQYF.

The chain employs TRBV4-3 and TRBJ2-2, with 7 positions matching TRBD2. Per germline, CDR1 LGHNA and CDR2 YSLEER. This CDR3 is built from 13 residues. Germline trimming cut 2 bases from V and 8 bases from J; bases unmatched to any gene: 2. In DNA form, the CDR3 reads TGCGCCAGCAGCCAAAGCGGGGTAGGGGAGCTGTTTTTT. It translates to CASSQSGVGELFF.

The chain combines TRBV6-1 with TRBJ2-7, with D maybe TRBD1 (5 bases). Per germline, CDR1 MNHNS and CDR2 SASEGT. The CDR3 has 14 residues. Trimming removed 2 bases from V and 5 bases from J, with 13 bases in between. The CDR3 loop reads CASSEFQGGNEQYF. CDR3 DNA: TGTGCCAGCAGTGAATTCCAGGGCGGCAACGAGCAGTACTTC.

The chain uses TRBV9 and TRBJ1-3, with TRBD1 as a possible D gene (6 bases). Germline CDR1 SGDLS, CDR2 YYNGEE. The CDR3 length is 16 residues. Trimming shortened V by 4 bases and J by 0 bases, and 14 bases separated the two germline ends. CDR3 nucleotides: TGTGCCAGCAGCCTCGATGGACAGCTCTCTGGAAACACCATATATTTT. Amino acids: CASSLDGQLSGNTIYF.

CDR3 protein: CASSLDGARGGAFF. CDR3 DNA: TGCGCCAGCAGCCTGGACGGGGCTAGAGGTGGAGCTTTCTTT. This chain links TRBV4-1 with TRBJ1-1, with a possible D match to TRBD1 (5 bases). V was clipped by 4 bases and J by 10 bases, with 19 bases between them. The germline V gene encodes CDR1 MGHRA and CDR2 YSYEKL. The CDR3 is made up of 14 amino acids.

V is TRBV10-3 and J is TRBJ2-3, with D possibly being TRBD1 or TRBD2 (5 bases each). The CDR3 contains 15 residues. Deletions cut 3 bases from V and 1 base from J, with 11 bases between. CDR1 and CDR2 (germline): ENHRY, SYGVKD. CDR3 bases: TGTGCCATCAGTGATGGGGGTATCGGCACAGATACGCAGTATTTT. It codes for CAISDGGIGTDTQYF.

The chain recombines TRBV15 with TRBJ1-6; no firm D call. The CDR3 has 14 residues. Deletions cut 5 bases from V and 9 bases from J, with 14 bases between. Germline V lookup: CDR1 LNHNV, CDR2 YYDKDF (reference sequence). DNA of the CDR3: TGTGCCACCAGCGTCGACACGATTTCTTCACCCCTCCACTTT. It yields the protein CATSVDTISSPLHF.

The chain joins TRBV19 to TRBJ1-2, with D unclear. V lost 7 bases and J 4 bases, leaving 19 bases between the germline ends. The CDR3 consists of 15 residues. The germline V gene encodes CDR1 LNHDA and CDR2 SQIVND (reference sequence). As DNA, the CDR3 is TGTGCCAGTAATAGTATTGTGGAGGCTGGCTATGGCTACACCTTC. Its translation: CASNSIVEAGYGYTF.

This chain uses TRBV5-8 with TRBJ1-2; 7 nucleotides match TRBD1. The CDR3 runs 15 residues. Trimming at V came to 6 bases and at J to 7 bases, leaving 15 bases not matched to a gene. From germline, CDR1 is SGHTS and CDR2 YDEGEE. The CDR3 bases are TGTGCCAGCACCCCACCCGGGACAGAAGGGCTTGGCTACACCTTC. Translation: CASTPPGTEGLGYTF.

The rearrangement links TRBV5-1 to TRBJ2-1, with D possibly matching TRBD2 (6 bases). Between the trimmed V and J ends, which lost 4 bases and 6 bases, there was a span of 17 bases. This CDR3 comprises 15 residues. Germline lookup yields CDR1 SGHRS and CDR2 YFSETQ. The CDR3 bases are TGCGCCAGCAGCGCCACTAGCCGCACAATCAATGAGCAGTTCTTC. Amino acid sequence: CASSATSRTINEQFF.

This chain uses TRBV7-2 with TRBJ2-5; D is perhaps TRBD2 (6 bases). The V end lost 5 bases, the J end lost 2 bases, and 12 bases lay between the germline ends. Germline loops: CDR1 SGHTA, CDR2 FQGNSA. This CDR3 contains 14 residues. CDR3 nucleotides: TGTGCCAGCAGCGAAACAAGCGGGCAAGAGACCCAGTACTTC. It codes for CASSETSGQETQYF.

The J gene is TRBJ2-1, the V gene TRBV9; tentatively, D is TRBD2 (6 bases). This CDR3 comprises 17 residues. The germline V gene has CDR1 SGDLS and CDR2 YYNGEE. V was clipped by 1 base and J by 7 bases, with 21 bases between them. The CDR3 reads CASSVFGTQSDGNEQFF. The CDR3 DNA reads as TGTGCCAGCAGCGTATTTGGGACTCAATCCGACGGGAATGAGCAGTTCTTC.

The rearrangement uses TRBV10-1 and TRBJ2-3; D unresolved. Germline V lookup: CDR1 WNHNN, CDR2 SYGVQD (reference sequence). This CDR3 region has 12 residues. Deletions cut 5 bases from V and 1 base from J, with 4 bases between. In DNA, the CDR3 is TGCGCCAGCAGTACAGGCACAGATACGCAGTATTTT. Translating it yields CASSTGTDTQYF.

This chain joins TRBV6-6 and TRBJ2-5, with D unresolved. V was clipped by 2 bases and J by 4 bases, with 14 bases between them. This CDR3 comprises 15 residues. From germline, CDR1 is MNHNY and CDR2 SVGAGI (reference sequence). The DNA for the CDR3 is TGTGCCAGCAGTTACGGCCAGGCCCAGAGAGAGACCCAGTACTTC. It encodes CASSYGQAQRETQYF.

Many counts were recorded for this clone. The chain employs TRBV5-8 and TRBJ1-1, with D maybe TRBD1 (5 bases). The CDR3 loop spans 16 amino acids. With 0 bases removed from V and 1 base from J, the gap between germline ends came to 13 bases. From germline, CDR1 is SGHTS and CDR2 YDEGEE. The CDR3 is CASSLEVRGANTEAFF. The CDR3 DNA is TGTGCCAGCAGCTTGGAGGTTAGGGGCGCGAACACTGAAGCTTTCTTT.

The rearrangement uses TRBV27 and TRBJ2-5, with 9 bases fitting TRBD1. The closer fit of TRBJ2-7 to the DNA end suggests the J call may be wrong. The CDR3 loop spans 13 amino acids. Germline CDR1 reads MNHEY; CDR2 reads SMNVEV (reference sequence). The CDR3: CASSSQGAGEQYF. The CDR3 DNA is TGTGCCAGCAGTTCACAGGGGGCAGGCGAGCAGTACTTC.